Listed below are T cell receptor beta chains from one sample, sequenced in a study of T cell responses to AZD1222 COVID-19 vaccine. The repertoire was sequenced with immunoSEQ multiplex PCR; TCRdb's copy has only in-frame clones and lacks some. This table has about 86,000 clones, 90% appearing once. The material was peripheral blood, obtained on day 0 of AZD1222 vaccination. Receptor source: an adult in good health. Both conserved end residues are part of each CDR3. A D gene is named only where the DNA matches it firmly. The listing skips clone size in some rows; elsewhere it reads once, few, many or a size class.

.	TRBV6-5	TRBJ1-4	.	CASSYGGGAEKLFF	TGTGCCAGCAGTTACGGGGGAGGGGCTGAAAAACTGTTTTTT
.	TRBV28	TRBJ1-1	TRBD1	CASSLRTGGRTEAFF	TGTGCCAGCAGTTTACGGACAGGGGGCAGGACTGAAGCTTTCTTT
.	TRBV29-1	TRBJ2-7	.	CSVEDLGSSYEQYF	TGCAGCGTTGAAGACCTGGGAAGCTCCTACGAGCAGTACTTC
.	TRBV9	TRBJ2-7	TRBD2	CASSSGTSYEQYF	TGTGCCAGCAGCTCCGGGACTAGCTACGAGCAGTACTTC
.	TRBV6-1	TRBJ2-7	TRBD1	CASSEAGTVSYEQYF	TGTGCCAGCAGTGAAGCGGGGACAGTCTCCTACGAGCAGTACTTC
.	TRBV6-5	TRBJ2-1	.	CASRTLDWGNEQFF	TGTGCCAGCCGTACACTCGACTGGGGCAATGAGCAGTTCTTC
.	TRBV5-5	TRBJ1-6	.	CASSGRGKASPLHF	TGTGCCAGCTCCGGACGGGGGAAGGCTTCACCCCTCCACTTT
.	TRBV4-1	TRBJ1-2	.	CASSQDRGVGENYGYTF	TGCGCCAGCAGCCAAGATAGGGGGGTTGGAGAGAACTATGGCTACACCTTC
.	TRBV28	TRBJ2-7	.	CASSPEFKYEQYF	TGTGCCAGCAGCCCCGAGTTTAAGTACGAGCAGTACTTC
few	TRBV4-1	TRBJ2-7	.	CASSPAGRSGTYEQYF	TGCGCCAGCAGCCCCGCGGGGAGATCTGGGACCTACGAGCAGTACTTC
.	TRBV5-1	TRBJ2-1	TRBD2	CASRTGTSGRIEQFF	TGCGCCAGCAGAACCGGGACTAGCGGGAGGATTGAGCAGTTCTTC
few	TRBV12-3/TRBV12-4	TRBJ1-6	.	CASSSQRSPLHF	TGTGCCAGCAGCTCACAGAGATCACCCCTCCACTTT
.	TRBV6-5	TRBJ1-3	.	CASRYSSGNTIYF	TGTGCCAGCAGGTACAGCTCTGGAAACACCATATATTTT
few	TRBV6-2/TRBV6-3	TRBJ2-6	.	CASSYSRVTGANVLTF	TGTGCCAGCAGTTACTCGAGGGTGACTGGGGCCAACGTCCTGACTTTC
.	TRBV9	TRBJ1-3	.	CASSVAGDGNTIYF	TGTGCCAGCAGCGTAGCCGGGGATGGAAACACCATATATTTT
.	TRBV19	TRBJ2-1	.	CASSIASGSEQFF	TGTGCCAGTAGTATAGCCTCAGGGTCTGAGCAGTTCTTC
.	TRBV27	TRBJ1-1	TRBD1	CASSDRGLVNTEAFF	TGTGCCAGCTCAGACAGGGGGCTAGTGAACACTGAAGCTTTCTTT
.	TRBV5-5	TRBJ1-5	.	CASSPGTANQPQHF	TGTGCCAGCAGCCCAGGGACGGCAAATCAGCCCCAGCATTTT
once	TRBV5-1	TRBJ1-1	.	CASSLDGGATEAFF	TGCGCCAGCAGCTTGGATGGGGGGGCCACTGAAGCTTTCTTT
.	TRBV6-6	TRBJ1-2	TRBD1	CASSHQGQGLYGYTF	TGTGCCAGCAGCCACCAAGGACAGGGGCTCTATGGCTACACCTTC
.	TRBV28	TRBJ2-1	TRBD2	CASSSPGLAGRDEQFF	TGTGCCAGCAGTTCCCCGGGACTAGCGGGGAGGGATGAGCAGTTCTTC
.	TRBV19	TRBJ2-4	.	CASSISGDGIKNIQYF	TGTGCCAGTAGTATCTCAGGGGACGGAATCAAAAACATTCAGTACTTC
.	TRBV3-1/TRBV3-2	TRBJ2-5	TRBD2	CASSGTRGTSGWETQYF	TGTGCCAGCAGCGGCACGAGGGGGACTAGCGGGTGGGAGACCCAGTACTTC
.	TRBV2	TRBJ2-1	TRBD1	CASRRQGAARDEQFF	TGTGCCAGCAGAAGACAGGGAGCAGCGAGAGATGAGCAGTTCTTC
.	TRBV7-3	TRBJ1-1	.	CASSRAGRNTEAFF	TGTGCCAGCAGTAGGGCGGGGAGGAACACTGAAGCTTTCTTT
.	TRBV6-5	TRBJ1-1	TRBD1	CASSPRQGRNTEAFF	TGTGCCAGCAGTCCACGACAGGGTCGGAACACTGAAGCTTTCTTT
once	TRBV9	TRBJ2-2	.	CASSLRRAGTGELFF	TGTGCCAGCAGCCTTCGCAGGGCCGGGACCGGGGAGCTGTTTTTT
.	TRBV13	TRBJ2-7	TRBD1	CASSSDRGSEQYF	TGTGCCAGCAGCTCGGACAGGGGTAGCGAGCAGTACTTC
.	TRBV5-1	TRBJ1-2	.	CASSLGRGAANYGYTF	TGCGCCAGCAGCTTGGGGCGGGGCGCGGCTAACTATGGCTACACCTTC